What follows are 25 T cell receptor beta chains derived from one specimen sequenced in a study of patients and donors after allogeneic stem cell transplantation. TCRdb re-called the RT-PCR reads through MiXCR, storing one row per CDR3 protein. The table includes about a million distinct CDR3 sequences, roughly 18% detected once. The sequencing input was blood, either unsorted or a sorted T cell fraction (not recorded which). These receptors were obtained from a human donor who was either an allogeneic HSCT recipient or a stem cell or donor lymphocyte infusion donor (not recorded which). It is not recorded whose cells these are; they may come from a transplant donor.

This sequence joins TRBV20-1 and TRBJ2-2; the D gene is possibly TRBD2 (5 bases). Trimming stripped 5 bases from V and 0 bases from J, with 16 bases between. Germline V gene data show CDR1 as DFQATT and CDR2 as SNEGSKA (reference sequence). The CDR3 extends over 16 amino acids. Here the CDR3 DNA reads TGCAGTGCTCAGGCGGGTTTTGACGCGAACACCGGGGAGCTGTTTTTT. This codes for CSAQAGFDANTGELFF.

The gene calls are TRBV30 and TRBJ1-1, with 7 bases matching TRBD1. V was clipped by 4 bases and J by 6 bases; unmatched bases: 2. The CDR3 is 11 amino acids. Germline assignment: CDR1 GTSNPN and CDR2 SVGIG (reference sequence). In DNA, the CDR3 is TGTGCCTGGAAGGGGACAGCTGAAGCTTTCTTT. Protein sequence: CAWKGTAEAFF. Combining the CDR3 with reference TRBV30 and TRBJ1-1 gives the whole variable domain SQTIHQWPATLVQPVGSPLSLECTVEGTSNPNLYWYRQAAGRGLQLLFYSVGIGQISSEVPQNLSASRPQDRQFILSSKKLLLSDSGFYLCAWKGTAEAFFGQGTRLTVV.

The V and J genes are TRBV12-3 or TRBV12-4 and TRBJ2-7, with D possibly being TRBD2 (6 bases). Deletions cut 7 bases from V and 7 bases from J, with 14 bases between. The CDR3 totals 12 residues. DNA for the CDR3: TGTGCCAGCACCTGGGGGGTAGATGAGCAGTACTTC. This gives the protein CASTWGVDEQYF.

The V gene is TRBV10-3, the J gene TRBJ2-3; 9 nucleotides line up with TRBD2. CDR1 and CDR2 (germline): ENHRY, SYGVKD. The CDR3 sequence is 18 residues long. After removal of 6 bases from V and 4 bases from J, the junction contained 17 bases not matched to a gene. CDR3 in DNA: TGTGCCATCAGCAGTTGGCGGGGGGGCCGGTCCGGCGCAGATACGCAGTATTTT. Translating gives CAISSWRGGRSGADTQYF.

V is TRBV5-1 and J is TRBJ2-3; 14 positions agree with TRBD2. Germline CDR1 reads SGHRS; CDR2 reads YFSETQ. The V segment lost 3 bases and the J segment 5 bases; nucleotides outside the gene matches: 5. The CDR3 covers 16 residues. The DNA of the CDR3 is TGCGCCAGCAGCTCGGGACTAGCGGGAGAAGAAGATACGCAGTATTTT. Translation gives CASSSGLAGEEDTQYF.

This clonotype was counted many times. The gene calls are TRBV5-1 and TRBJ1-1, with 7 bases that match TRBD1. Germline CDR1 is SGHRS and CDR2 is YFSETQ. The V and J ends lost 4 bases and 1 base, in that order; junction bases with no gene match: 10. The CDR3 is 16 amino acids. CDR3 sequence reads: CASSPGPDRANTEAFF. The CDR3 DNA reads TGCGCCAGCAGCCCCGGACCCGACAGGGCGAACACTGAAGCTTTCTTT.

The genes are TRBV2 and TRBJ2-3; the D gene is possibly TRBD2 (6 bases). Germline V gene sequence: CDR1 SNHLY, CDR2 FYNNEI. The CDR3 covers 15 residues. Trimming removed 3 bases at V and 1 base at J, with 11 bases between. This chain's CDR3 is CASSEGGAGTDTQYF. DNA for the CDR3: TGTGCCAGCAGTGAGGGGGGAGCGGGCACAGATACGCAGTATTTT.

The rearrangement links TRBV5-1 to TRBJ2-7; 8 bases fit TRBD2. The CDR3 loop spans 15 amino acids. V lost 4 bases and J lost 2; bases outside the gene matches: 8. The germline CDR1 and CDR2 sequences are SGHRS and YFSETQ. The CDR3 here is CASSPAAGLAYEQYF. In DNA, the CDR3 is TGCGCCAGCAGCCCCGCGGCGGGACTAGCCTACGAGCAGTACTTC.

This clonotype was observed a handful of times. V usage is TRBV6-5 and J usage is TRBJ1-1; no clear D. The CDR3 has 15 amino acids. Germline CDR1 reads MNHEY; CDR2 reads SVGAGI. V lost 1 base, J lost 0 bases, and 9 bases lay in between. The CDR3 sequence is CASSYFASVNTEAFF. The DNA of the CDR3 is TGTGCCAGCAGTTACTTTGCGTCAGTGAACACTGAAGCTTTCTTT.

This chain joins TRBV20-1 and TRBJ2-7; D is perhaps TRBD2 (5 bases). This CDR3 has 14 amino acids. Trimming left V 5 bases short and J 6 bases short, with 20 bases between. CDR1 DFQATT and CDR2 SNEGSKA come from the germline V gene (reference sequence). CDR3 loop: CSAPSEGPRGEQYF. DNA of the CDR3: TGCAGTGCTCCATCTGAGGGCCCCAGAGGCGAGCAGTACTTC.

The chain joins TRBV5-1 to TRBJ1-1; no firm D call. CDR1 SGHRS and CDR2 YFSETQ come from the germline V gene. Trimming removed 5 bases at V and 2 bases at J, with 16 bases between. The CDR3 length is 15 residues. The CDR3 nucleotides read TGCGCCAGCAGTTTACGAACGGTAGGCAACACTGAAGCTTTCTTT. It specifies CASSLRTVGNTEAFF.

In this sample, this clonotype turned up a few times. This sequence joins TRBV13 and TRBJ1-3, with D possibly being TRBD1 (5 bases). There are 18 residues in the CDR3. The germline CDR1 and CDR2 sequences are PRHDT and FYEKMQ (reference sequence). The V end lost 1 base, the J end lost 2 bases, and 18 bases lay between the germline ends. CDR3 residues: CASSLAPPGPRTGNTIYF. DNA of the CDR3: TGTGCCAGCAGCTTAGCTCCCCCGGGACCGAGAACTGGAAACACCATATATTTT.

The V gene is TRBV24-1, the J gene TRBJ2-1, with 7 bases matching TRBD1. CDR1 is KGHDR and CDR2 is SFDVKD in the germline V gene. The length of the CDR3 is 16 residues. V lost 1 base and J lost 1; bases outside the gene matches: 3. CDR3 in amino acids: CATSDFPGQSYNEQFF. CDR3 nucleotide sequence: TGTGCCACCAGTGATTTTCCGGGACAGTCCTACAATGAGCAGTTCTTC.

This chain connects TRBV5-1 to TRBJ2-7; maybe TRBD1 (5 bases). The length of the CDR3 is 14 residues. In germline, CDR1 is SGHRS, CDR2 YFSETQ. Trimming stripped 4 bases from V and 1 base from J, with 12 bases between. CDR3 DNA sequence: TGCGCCAGCAGCCCAAGGACACTTTCCTACGAGCAGTACTTC. The encoded protein is CASSPRTLSYEQYF.

The rearrangement links TRBV20-1 to TRBJ2-5, with a tentative D call TRBD2 (6 bases). V shed 6 bases and J shed 0 bases, with 11 bases lying between them. Germline V gene lookup returns CDR1 DFQATT and CDR2 SNEGSKA (reference sequence). The CDR3 has 13 amino acids. The CDR3 region is CSAAGRNQETQYF. In DNA form, the CDR3 reads TGCAGTGCCGCGGGACGGAACCAAGAGACCCAGTACTTC.

This clonotype has just a few counts. The rearrangement links TRBV29-1 to TRBJ1-2, with a tentative D call TRBD1 (6 bases). Trimming stripped 5 bases from V and 2 bases from J, with 9 bases between. CDR3 length equals 12 residues. CDR1 is SQVTM and CDR2 is ANQGSEA in the germline V gene. The CDR3 reads CSVNTGNYGYTF. Written as DNA, the CDR3 is TGCAGCGTTAACACAGGGAACTATGGCTACACCTTC.

The chain links TRBV6-2 or TRBV6-3 to TRBJ1-2; no firm D call. CDR1 and CDR2 from the germline V gene are MNHEY and SVGEGT. This CDR3 is 12 amino acids long. V gave up 7 bases and J gave up 4 bases, with 10 bases separating them. The CDR3 DNA follows: TGTGCCAGCAACCGGGGTTCCTATGGCTACACCTTC. Residues: CASNRGSYGYTF.

This clonotype was seen a handful of times. The chain combines TRBV29-1 with TRBJ2-1; 7 bases fit TRBD2. The CDR3 covers 14 residues. V lost 1 base and J lost 6; bases outside the gene matches: 6. CDR1 and CDR2 from the germline V gene are SQVTM and ANQGSEA. CDR3 amino acids: CSVEGRGSFNEQFF. As DNA, the CDR3 is TGCAGCGTTGAAGGTCGCGGGAGTTTCAATGAGCAGTTCTTC.

The gene calls are TRBV12-3 or TRBV12-4 and TRBJ1-1; weak D call: TRBD1 (6 bases). The V gene lost 0 bases and the J gene lost 7 bases, with 18 bases spanning the gap. The CDR3 is 16 amino acids. The chain's CDR3 is CASSLAGGGRLSEAFF. The CDR3 DNA is TGTGCCAGCAGTTTAGCGGGAGGGGGAAGGCTGAGTGAAGCTTTCTTT.

The sample holds many counts of this clonotype. One end of the junction varies from germline; a read error may be responsible. Here the CDR3 reads CASSLAYNEQFF. In DNA, the CDR3 is TGCGCCAGCAGCTTGGCCTACAATGAGCAGTTCTTC. The V call is TRBV12-3 or TRBV12-4, the J call TRBJ2-1; D gene unclear. The CDR3 covers 12 residues.

The V call is TRBV12-3 or TRBV12-4, the J call TRBJ2-1; no definite D call. This CDR3 is built from 14 residues. V lost 6 bases to trimming and J lost 0 bases, with 9 bases between them. CDR3 in DNA: TGTGCCAGCAGCACAGATGCCTCCTACAATGAGCAGTTCTTC. Translation: CASSTDASYNEQFF.

The chain recombines TRBV20-1 with TRBJ2-5, with 12 nucleotides matching TRBD1. CDR3 length: 14 amino acids. The V and J ends lost 3 bases and 5 bases, in that order; junction bases with no gene match: 4. Germline-derived CDR1 and CDR2 are DFQATT and SNEGSKA (reference sequence). The CDR3 reads CSARGTGGTETQYF. CDR3 sequence (DNA): TGCAGTGCTAGGGGGACAGGGGGCACGGAGACCCAGTACTTC.

The V call is TRBV7-9, the J call TRBJ2-7; 8 bases are shared with TRBD2. CDR3 length: 15 amino acids. Germline V gene lookup returns CDR1 SEHNR and CDR2 FQNEAQ (reference sequence). After removal of 5 bases from V and 3 bases from J, the junction contained 9 bases not matched to a gene. The CDR3 nucleotides read TGTGCCAGCAGCCCCCGGGGGGGCACATACTACGAGCAGTACTTC. Its protein is CASSPRGGTYYEQYF. The full variable domain, rest sourced from reference TRBV7-9 and TRBJ2-7, is DTGVSQNPRHKITKRGQNVTFRCDPISEHNRLYWYRQTLGQGPEFLTYFQNEAQLEKSRLLSDRFSAERPKGSFSTLEIQRTEQGDSAMYLCASSPRGGTYYEQYFGPGTRLTVT.

This clonotype has only a few counts. This chain uses TRBV12-3 or TRBV12-4 with TRBJ2-1; TRBD1 matches 9 bases. The CDR3 extends over 15 amino acids. The J segment lost 5 bases and the V segment lost 7 bases, leaving 9 bases of the junction unmatched. The CDR3 spells CASTKGGQGHNEQFF. The CDR3 bases are TGTGCCAGCACCAAAGGGGGACAGGGCCACAATGAGCAGTTCTTC.

The chain carries TRBV3-1 and TRBJ2-3; D not certain. Between the trimmed V and J ends, which lost 0 bases and 8 bases, there was a span of 6 bases. Germline CDR1 LGHDT, CDR2 YNNKEL (reference sequence). The CDR3 consists of 12 residues. CDR3 sequence (DNA): TGTGCCAGCAGCCAAGATAGCCGTACGCAGTATTTT. Protein: CASSQDSRTQYF.